A single sample gave rise to the 15 T cell receptor beta chains below, sequenced in a study of blood T cell repertoires in COVID-19. The table came from immunoSEQ multiplex PCR; TCRdb's copy has only in-frame clones and leaves some out. The sample lists under 250,000 clones, under 85% occurring once. Sequences were obtained from peripheral blood. These receptors came from a human donor in a cohort sampled during active COVID-19.

This sequence joins TRBV9 and TRBJ1-4; tentative D call: TRBD1 (6 bases). The CDR3 has 15 residues. Trimming removed 4 bases from V and 1 base from J, with 11 bases in between. Germline V gene data show CDR1 as SGDLS and CDR2 as YYNGEE. The CDR3 region is CASSSGGGTNEKLFF. The CDR3 nucleotides read TGTGCCAGCAGCTCGGGAGGGGGAACTAATGAAAAACTGTTTTTT. The full variable domain, rest sourced from reference TRBV9 and TRBJ1-4, is DSGVTQTPKHLITATGQRVTLRCSPRSGDLSVYWYQQSLDQGLQFLIQYYNGEERAKGNILERFSAQQFPDLHSELNLSSLELGDSALYFCASSSGGGTNEKLFFGSGTQLSVL.

The chain links TRBV19 to TRBJ2-3; TRBD2 matches at 8 bases. The length of the CDR3 is 17 residues. V trimming: 5 bases; J trimming: 4 bases; junction bases outside the gene matches: 14. Germline V gene lookup returns CDR1 LNHDA and CDR2 SQIVND (reference sequence). The CDR3 protein is CASSRPGLELWPDTQYF. The CDR3 bases are TGTGCCAGTAGTCGACCGGGACTAGAATTATGGCCAGATACGCAGTATTTT.

The rearrangement uses TRBV19 and TRBJ1-5; 7 positions agree with TRBD1. The germline V gene has CDR1 LNHDA and CDR2 SQIVND (reference sequence). V lost 7 bases to trimming and J lost 6 bases; unmatched junction nucleotides: 6. The CDR3 length is 13 residues. CDR3 coding DNA: TGTGCCAGTACCCAACAGGGGACTCAGCCCCAGCATTTT. Its translation is CASTQQGTQPQHF.

CDR3: CASSQVRDRAYNEQFF. Written as DNA, the CDR3 is TGTGCCAGCAGCCAAGTCAGGGACAGGGCCTACAATGAGCAGTTCTTC. This chain uses TRBV3-1 (or the pseudogene TRBV3-2) with TRBJ2-1; TRBD1 agrees at 9 bases. The ends lost 1 base at V and 2 bases at J; junction bases unmatched: 3. Germline CDR1 LGHDT, CDR2 YNNKEL (reference sequence). CDR3 size: 16 residues.

This clone was recorded a few times. The chain carries TRBV28 and TRBJ1-6; the D is unclear. The germline V gene encodes CDR1 MDHEN and CDR2 SYDVKM. There are 13 residues in the CDR3. V lost 5 bases and J 7 bases, leaving 9 bases between the germline ends. The CDR3 nucleotides read TGTGCCAGCAGTGCCAGGCTGAATTCACCCCTCCACTTT. It translates to CASSARLNSPLHF.

The chain's CDR3 is CATSRDFGQLTIYF. CDR3 in DNA: TGTGCCACCAGCAGAGATTTCGGACAGCTAACCATATATTTT. The chain joins TRBV15 to TRBJ1-3, with D tentatively TRBD1 (6 bases). CDR1 and CDR2 from the germline V gene are LNHNV and YYDKDF (reference sequence). CDR3 length: 14 residues. Trimming took off 0 bases at V and 10 bases at J, with 13 bases between the two ends.

This chain uses TRBV10-2 with TRBJ1-1, with 7 bases aligning to TRBD1. Germline V CDR1 and CDR2: WSHSY, SAAADI. This CDR3 is 14 amino acids long. The J segment lost 1 base and the V segment lost 4 bases, leaving 3 bases of the junction unmatched. Written as DNA, the CDR3 is TGCGCCAGCAGTGTCAGGGGGTGGAACACTGAAGCTTTCTTT. Translation: CASSVRGWNTEAFF.

The chain couples TRBV6-6 to TRBJ2-1; TRBD2 matches at 7 bases. This CDR3 is 13 amino acids long. Germline CDR1 is MNHNY and CDR2 is SVGAGI (reference sequence). V trimming: 11 bases; J trimming: 7 bases; junction bases outside the gene matches: 11. In DNA form, the CDR3 reads TGTGCCTGCGTCCGGGGGGAGGGGAATGAGCAGTTCTTC. Translating it yields CACVRGEGNEQFF.

The chain joins TRBV10-2 to TRBJ1-1; perhaps TRBD1 as D (5 bases). The V gene lost 11 bases and the J gene lost 3 bases, with 10 bases spanning the gap. Germline V CDR1 and CDR2: WSHSY, SAAADI. This CDR3 comprises 11 residues. The CDR3 bases are TGCGCCGGCGGGGGTGACACTGAAGCTTTCTTT. This gives the protein CAGGGDTEAFF.

V is TRBV5-1 and J is TRBJ2-7, with unresolved D. V lost 0 bases and J 0 bases, leaving 7 bases between the germline ends. The CDR3 extends over 14 amino acids. Germline CDR1 and CDR2: SGHRS and YFSETQ. The CDR3 is CASSLDTGSYEQYF. For the CDR3, the DNA is TGCGCCAGCAGCTTGGATACCGGCTCCTACGAGCAGTACTTC.

This clone was seen many times. The chain uses TRBV20-1 and TRBJ1-4; 7 nucleotides agree with TRBD1. Germline CDR1 and CDR2: DFQATT and SNEGSKA (reference sequence). With V trimmed by 4 bases and J by 8 bases, 7 bases remained unmatched. This CDR3 contains 13 residues. This chain's CDR3 is CSANDRVREKLFF. The CDR3 DNA reads TGCAGTGCTAATGACAGGGTGAGGGAAAAACTGTTTTTT.

The V call is TRBV10-2, the J call TRBJ1-5; 9 nucleotides match TRBD1. This CDR3 comprises 13 residues. The V gene end was trimmed by 5 bases and the J gene end by 5 bases; junction bases not matched to a gene: 1. CDR1 WSHSY and CDR2 SAAADI come from the germline V gene. The CDR3 sequence is CASSRQGDQPQHF. The CDR3 region has the DNA TGCGCCAGCAGTAGACAGGGGGATCAGCCCCAGCATTTT.

In this sample, this clone turned up once. The V call is TRBV28, the J call TRBJ2-7; tentatively, D is TRBD2 (6 bases). This CDR3 comprises 15 residues. Germline CDR1 reads MDHEN; CDR2 reads SYDVKM. V was shortened by 2 bases and J by 4 bases, with 15 bases between the two germline ends. CDR3 amino acids: CASSLGGFVGYEQYF. CDR3 sequence (DNA): TGTGCCAGCAGTTTAGGGGGGTTCGTTGGTTACGAGCAGTACTTC.

The gene calls are TRBV5-1 and TRBJ2-1, with 9 positions matching TRBD2. This CDR3 has 15 residues. V shed 6 bases and J 8 bases; nucleotides not matched to a gene: 12. Looked up from germline, CDR1 is SGHRS and CDR2 is YFSETQ. Here the CDR3 DNA reads TGCGCCAGCAATACCGGGACTAGCAGCCGGGATGAGCAGTTCTTC. Translated: CASNTGTSSRDEQFF.

The V call is TRBV30, the J call TRBJ1-2, with 8 positions matching TRBD1. The germline V gene has CDR1 GTSNPN and CDR2 SVGIG (reference sequence). V lost 5 bases, J lost 5 bases, and 25 bases stayed unmatched. CDR3 length: 19 residues. CDR3 DNA sequence: TGTGCCTGGCGAACCCCCCACGCGGCAGGGGGCCACAGCCGGTATGGCTACACCTTC. It specifies CAWRTPHAAGGHSRYGYTF.